The entry that follows covers one T cell receptor (beta chain) sequence. The antigen is not known. The record originates from a study of CD4+ T cells in melanoma. Study-level points and caveats: Reportedly, melanoma neoantigen-specific CD4+ T cells showed varied differentiation states. CD8+ T cell, macrophage and B cell function reportedly correlated with neoantigen-specific CD4+ T cells.

CDR3 length: 16 residues. V was pared by 5 bases and J by 6 bases, with 21 bases between. Germline loops: CDR1 LNHNV, CDR2 YYDKDF (reference sequence). Profiled with immunoSEQ multiplex PCR; TCRdb holds only in-frame clones, not every one. This table has around 100,000 clones, about 90% appearing once. The chain joins TRBV15 to TRBJ2-3; D assignment may be TRBD1 or TRBD2 (5 bases each). The sequence derives from a human donor with melanoma. Sequenced: peripheral blood. The CDR3 region is CATSGGKTRDRDTQYF. CDR3 in DNA: TGTGCCACCAGCGGGGGAAAGACGAGAGATCGGGATACGCAGTATTTT.